Listed below are T cell receptor beta chains from one sample, sequenced in a study of shared clonotypes between healthy human individuals. Profiled with immunoSEQ multiplex PCR; TCRdb holds only in-frame clones, not every one. Here the sample spans about 1 million clones, approximately 68% being singletons. The material sequenced was memory CD4+ T cells sorted from blood. The receptors were sampled from a man between 18 and 29 years old in good health. Each CDR3 is given with its conserved first and last residue. Each record gives: V gene, D gene, J gene, clone size, CDR3 DNA, CDR3 protein. D genes are given only for firm matches. Where a row states a size, it is once, few, many or the class of an expanded clone; other rows omit it.

TRBV5-8,TRBD1,TRBJ1-4,NA,TGTGCCAGCAGCACCGGGACAGGGTTCGAAAAACTGTTTTTT,CASSTGTGFEKLFF
TRBV27,NA,TRBJ1-1,NA,TGTGCCAGCAGTTTACGACGGCAGTTAAACACTGAAGCTTTCTTT,CASSLRRQLNTEAFF
TRBV7-3,TRBD1,TRBJ2-7,once,TGTGCCAGCAGCCCCAAGACAGGGACGGGGGAGCAGTACTTC,CASSPKTGTGEQYF
TRBV7-2,NA,TRBJ1-2,NA,TGTGCCAGCAGCTTAGTTACTAACTATGGCTACACCTTC,CASSLVTNYGYTF
TRBV5-1,NA,TRBJ2-7,NA,TGCGCCAGCAGCTCAATACAGGGAAAGGGCGAGCAGTACTTC,CASSSIQGKGEQYF
TRBV2,NA,TRBJ2-7,once,TGTGCCAGCCAAAAGGAGGAGGGGGTAGGCTACGAGCAGTACTTC,CASQKEEGVGYEQYF
TRBV5-1,TRBD1,TRBJ1-2,few,TGCGCCAGCAGCGGACTACAGGGGCAGGTCTATGGCTACACCTTC,CASSGLQGQVYGYTF
TRBV7-8,NA,TRBJ1-2,once,TGTGCCAGCAGCTCAGGAGCAGGCACCTATGGCTACACCTTC,CASSSGAGTYGYTF
TRBV25-1,NA,TRBJ1-1,once,TGTGCCAGCAGTTCACGGATGAACACTGAAGCTTTCTTT,CASSSRMNTEAFF
TRBV5-1,TRBD1,TRBJ2-5,NA,TGCGCCAGCAGCTTCCGGGACAGGGGTCAAGAGACCCAGTACTTC,CASSFRDRGQETQYF
TRBV28,TRBD2,TRBJ2-5,NA,TGTGCCAGCAGTTTATCGGGTAGCGGGAGTACCGAGACCCAGTACTTC,CASSLSGSGSTETQYF
TRBV7-7,NA,TRBJ2-2,NA,TGTGCTAGCAGCTACGCGATCACCGGGGAGCTGTTTTTT,CASSYAITGELFF
TRBV5-1,NA,TRBJ2-1,NA,TGCGCCAGCAGCTTGGCCGGAGACGTTTACAATGAGCAGTTCTTC,CASSLAGDVYNEQFF
TRBV11-2,TRBD1,TRBJ1-1,NA,TGTGCCAGCACCCCACTCCGGGGGACAGGGGGCACTGAAGCTTTCTTT,CASTPLRGTGGTEAFF
TRBV11-2,NA,TRBJ2-6,NA,TGTGCCAGCAGCTCCCGGGAGACTGGGGCCAACGTCCTGACTTTC,CASSSRETGANVLTF
TRBV10-3,NA,TRBJ2-7,NA,TGTGCCACCACCCGTGGGAGGACCTACGAGCAGTACTTC,CATTRGRTYEQYF
TRBV11-2,NA,TRBJ2-2,NA,TGTGCCAGCAGCGGAGGACCTCTCACCGGGGAGCTGTTTTTT,CASSGGPLTGELFF
TRBV5-4,NA,TRBJ1-1,once,TGTGCCAGCAGCCCCCGTTTGGGGATGAACACTGAAGCTTTCTTT,CASSPRLGMNTEAFF
TRBV23-1,TRBD1,TRBJ2-7,many,TGCGCCAGCACCAGACGGGACAGTCCCTACGAGCAGTACTTC,CASTRRDSPYEQYF
TRBV12-5,NA,TRBJ2-7,NA,TGTGCTAGTGGACTAGACACGAGCTACGAGCAGTACTTC,CASGLDTSYEQYF
TRBV6-1,NA,TRBJ1-1,NA,TGTGCCAGCAGCCCCTCCACAGGGCTGAACACTGAAGCTTTCTTT,CASSPSTGLNTEAFF
TRBV5-1,NA,TRBJ1-1,NA,TGCGCCAGCAGCTTGGAAGGGGGTATGGCCACTGAAGCTTTCTTT,CASSLEGGMATEAFF
TRBV30,TRBD2,TRBJ2-5,NA,TGTGCCTGGATCTTTAGCGGGAGGGCAGGGGAGACCCAGTACTTC,CAWIFSGRAGETQYF
TRBV6-1,TRBD2,TRBJ2-4,once,TGTGCCAGCAGTGGTGGGACTAGCGGCGGAATGGGTCTAGCCAAAAACATTCAGTACTTC,CASSGGTSGGMGLAKNIQYF
TRBV11-2,NA,TRBJ2-2,NA,TGTGCCAGCAGCTTATTGGTTCTGAACACCGGGGAGCTGTTTTTT,CASSLLVLNTGELFF
TRBV7-6,NA,TRBJ2-2,NA,TGTGCCAGCACCTCCCCAAGGGGATTCTTGACCGGGGAGCTGTTTTTT,CASTSPRGFLTGELFF
TRBV19,NA,TRBJ1-2,NA,TGTGCCAGTAGTCCAACAGGGAACTATGGCTACACCTTC,CASSPTGNYGYTF